Listed here are 31 T cell receptor beta chains from one sample, sequenced in a study of lymphopenia after photon versus proton radiotherapy (dated by TCRdb to 2018 to 2020). The library was obtained by the immunoSEQ multiplex PCR assay. The clones in this table, taken by TCRdb from immuneACCESS, are in-frame only. Not every clone is retained; where verified, under half of the shortfall comes from an unresolved V gene, and the cause of the rest is unknown. For this sample the table gives some 15,000 clones, of which 84% were detected only once. Jointly, the top ten make up approximately 22% of the sample. The specimen was peripheral blood, collected from a patient treated with proton-based radiotherapy. These receptors originate from a man between 65 and 80 years old with pancreatic cancer.

This chain joins TRBV9 and TRBJ2-1; 8 nucleotides align to TRBD2. The ends lost 2 bases at V and 5 bases at J; junction bases unmatched: 3. The CDR3 runs 14 residues. Germline assignment: CDR1 SGDLS and CDR2 YYNGEE. CDR3: CASSVAGGDNEQFF. Here the CDR3 DNA reads TGTGCCAGCAGCGTGGCGGGGGGCGACAATGAGCAGTTCTTC.

The V gene is TRBV11-1, the J gene TRBJ1-1; D is unresolved. Germline V lookup: CDR1 SGHAT, CDR2 FQDESV (reference sequence). V was shortened by 1 base and J by 0 bases, with 6 bases between the two germline ends. This CDR3 is 14 amino acids long. The CDR3 spells CASSLDVMNTEAFF. DNA of the CDR3: TGTGCCAGCAGCTTAGATGTTATGAACACTGAAGCTTTCTTT.

The gene calls are TRBV6-4 and TRBJ1-1, with D possibly matching TRBD1 (6 bases). The CDR3 contains 14 residues. V was cut by 5 bases and J by 4 bases, with 14 bases left in between. Germline values: CDR1 MRHNA, CDR2 SNTAGT. The CDR3 nucleotides are TGTGCCAGCAGTTACAGGGCTGAGAGCACTGAAGCTTTCTTT. Amino acid sequence: CASSYRAESTEAFF.

This chain joins TRBV30 and TRBJ2-7, with D possibly being TRBD1 (6 bases). V lost 2 bases and J 5 bases, leaving 10 bases between the germline ends. The CDR3 spans 12 residues. The V gene's germline CDR1 is GTSNPN and CDR2 SVGIG (reference sequence). This chain's CDR3 is CAWSTTGHEQYF. DNA for the CDR3: TGTGCCTGGAGTACGACAGGCCACGAGCAGTACTTC.

The chain joins TRBV9 to TRBJ2-7; D possibly matches TRBD1 or TRBD2 (5 bases each). Germline CDR1 and CDR2: SGDLS and YYNGEE. Trimming left V 0 bases short and J 0 bases short, with 7 bases between. The CDR3 extends over 14 amino acids. The CDR3 here is CASSVVGDSYEQYF. The CDR3 DNA reads TGTGCCAGCAGCGTAGTGGGGGACTCCTACGAGCAGTACTTC.

The chain combines TRBV7-9 with TRBJ1-2, with D possibly matching TRBD1 (5 bases). Germline CDR1 reads SEHNR; CDR2 reads FQNEAQ (reference sequence). The CDR3 length is 15 residues. V was cut by 7 bases and J by 4 bases, with 19 bases left in between. The CDR3 here is CASMEGARSGYGYTF. CDR3 DNA: TGTGCCAGCATGGAAGGGGCTCGTTCGGGCTATGGCTACACCTTC.

The CDR3 here is CASSGQLRFPEAFF. The CDR3 nucleotides read TGTGCCAGCAGTGGACAGCTCCGATTTCCTGAAGCTTTCTTT. The V call is TRBV2, the J call TRBJ1-1, with D tentatively TRBD1 (5 bases). CDR1 SNHLY and CDR2 FYNNEI come from the germline V gene. The length of the CDR3 is 14 residues. The ends were cut back, 4 bases at V and 6 bases at J, with 15 bases in the middle.

J is TRBJ1-2 and V is TRBV30, with TRBD1 matching over 8 bases. The V gene's germline CDR1 is GTSNPN and CDR2 SVGIG (reference sequence). This CDR3 comprises 14 residues. Trimming took 2 bases from V and 13 from J; bases not matched to a gene: 15. The CDR3, as DNA: TGTGCCTGGAGTAGTAGGACAGGGTTGTTAGTTGGCACCTTC. Protein sequence: CAWSSRTGLLVGTF.

The V and J genes are TRBV27 and TRBJ2-1; TRBD2 matches at 7 bases. The CDR3 length is 16 residues. The V segment lost 3 bases and the J segment 8 bases; nucleotides outside the gene matches: 13. Germline V lookup: CDR1 MNHEY, CDR2 SMNVEV (reference sequence). The CDR3: CASSLLVAGDPHEQFF. The CDR3 DNA sequence: TGTGCCAGCAGTTTGCTAGTGGCGGGAGACCCCCATGAGCAGTTCTTC.

This chain links TRBV5-6 with TRBJ2-7; D might be TRBD2 (6 bases). V dropped 0 bases and J dropped 5 bases, with 12 bases sitting between them. Germline values: CDR1 SGHDT, CDR2 YYEEEE. This CDR3 has 14 amino acids. The CDR3 here is CASSLGVGGNEQYF. The CDR3 nucleotides are TGTGCCAGCAGCTTGGGTGTGGGGGGAAACGAGCAGTACTTC.

Only one count was recorded for this clone. This rearrangement joins TRBV7-2 to TRBJ1-2; no clear D gene. Trimming left V 3 bases short and J 1 base short, with 3 bases between. The CDR3 is 12 residues long. Germline V gene sequence: CDR1 SGHTA, CDR2 FQGNSA. The CDR3 here is CASSFYNYGYTF. Here the CDR3 DNA reads TGTGCCAGCAGCTTTTATAACTATGGCTACACCTTC.

The chain couples TRBV11-2 to TRBJ1-2, with D possibly matching TRBD1 (5 bases). Germline V CDR1 and CDR2: SGHAT, FQNNGV. The ends were cut back, 5 bases at V and 5 bases at J, with 15 bases in the middle. The length of the CDR3 is 14 residues. The DNA for the CDR3 is TGTGCCAGCAGCCAAAGACAGAACTTATATGGCTACACCTTC. It yields the protein CASSQRQNLYGYTF.

The chain is built from TRBV7-2 and TRBJ1-2; D gene unclear. V dropped 3 bases and J dropped 3 bases, with 8 bases sitting between them. The V gene's germline CDR1 is SGHTA and CDR2 FQGNSA. The length of the CDR3 is 13 residues. This chain's CDR3 is CASSLGEYYGYTF. CDR3 in DNA: TGTGCCAGCAGCTTGGGCGAATACTATGGCTACACCTTC. The whole variable domain, remainder taken from reference TRBV7-2 and TRBJ1-2, is GAGVSQSPSNKVTEKGKDVELRCDPISGHTALYWYRQSLGQGLEFLIYFQGNSAPDKSGLPSDRFSAERTGGSVSTLTIQRTQQEDSAVYLCASSLGEYYGYTFGSGTRLTVV.

The J gene is TRBJ2-7, the V gene TRBV19; D is unclear. This CDR3 spans 13 amino acids. The germline CDR1 and CDR2 sequences are LNHDA and SQIVND (reference sequence). The V and J ends lost 4 bases and 7 bases respectively, with 14 bases between them. The CDR3 spells CASSTRVLWEQYF. The CDR3, as DNA: TGTGCCAGTAGTACCCGCGTCCTTTGGGAGCAGTACTTC.

The rearrangement links TRBV10-2 to TRBJ1-5, with D possibly TRBD1 on 5 matching bases. With 0 bases removed from V and 2 bases from J, the gap between germline ends came to 8 bases. Germline loops: CDR1 WSHSY, CDR2 SAAADI. There are 15 residues in the CDR3. This chain's CDR3 is CASSESGHRNQPQHF. DNA for the CDR3: TGCGCCAGCAGTGAGTCGGGGCACCGCAATCAGCCCCAGCATTTT.

The chain couples TRBV13 to TRBJ1-2, with 9 bases that match TRBD1. J was trimmed by 4 bases and V by 0 bases; bases with no gene match: 0. This CDR3 contains 14 residues. Looked up from germline, CDR1 is PRHDT and CDR2 is FYEKMQ (reference sequence). CDR3 residues: CASSLGTGGYGYTF. The CDR3 DNA reads TGTGCCAGCAGCTTAGGGACAGGGGGCTATGGCTACACCTTC.

The V call is TRBV29-1, the J call TRBJ2-1; 13 bases agree with TRBD2. Germline V CDR1 and CDR2: SQVTM, ANQGSEA. Germline trimming cut 3 bases from V and 5 bases from J; bases unmatched to any gene: 4. The CDR3 sequence is 15 residues long. In DNA form, the CDR3 reads TGCAGCGTTGATACTAGCGGGGGGGCAAACAATGAGCAGTTCTTC. This translates into CSVDTSGGANNEQFF.

The chain recombines TRBV11-1 with TRBJ1-1, with 8 bases matching TRBD1. Germline V CDR1 and CDR2: SGHAT, FQDESV (reference sequence). The CDR3 has 14 amino acids. Trimming took 5 bases from V and 5 from J; bases not matched to a gene: 7. The CDR3 is CASSIGQGGTEAFF. CDR3 DNA sequence: TGTGCCAGCAGCATCGGACAGGGAGGGACTGAAGCTTTCTTT.

The chain combines TRBV2 with TRBJ1-2, with 8 bases aligning to TRBD1. The CDR3 runs to 15 residues. Trimming at V came to 1 base and at J to 5 bases, leaving 6 bases not matched to a gene. Per germline, CDR1 SNHLY and CDR2 FYNNEI. The CDR3 sequence is CASSEGTGRGYGYTF. The CDR3 region has the DNA TGTGCCAGCAGTGAAGGGACAGGGAGGGGGTATGGCTACACCTTC.

The V call is TRBV2, the J call TRBJ1-5; 7 positions match TRBD1. CDR1 SNHLY and CDR2 FYNNEI come from the germline V gene. The CDR3 has 14 amino acids. The trim removed 4 bases at V and 7 bases at J, leaving 7 bases unmatched. CDR3: CASSGQGREQPQHF. CDR3 bases: TGTGCCAGCAGTGGACAGGGCCGAGAACAGCCCCAGCATTTT.

In this sample, this clone turned up once. The V and J genes are TRBV18 and TRBJ1-2; 8 nucleotides align to TRBD1. V dropped 2 bases and J dropped 6; count of bases not matched to a gene: 2. Germline assignment: CDR1 KGHSH and CDR2 LQKENI. This CDR3 is 13 amino acids long. CDR3 sequence: CASSPDRGDGYTF. The CDR3 coding sequence is TGTGCCAGCTCACCAGACAGGGGCGATGGCTACACCTTC.

This clone was picked up one time. The rearrangement links TRBV2 to TRBJ2-7; 8 nucleotides agree with TRBD2. Germline-derived CDR1 and CDR2 are SNHLY and FYNNEI. V gave up 7 bases and J gave up 4 bases; unmatched junction bases: 12. This CDR3 spans 15 amino acids. The CDR3 DNA reads as TGTGCCAGCACCTCGTATGGAGCGGGAGCGTACGAGCAGTACTTC. Residues: CASTSYGAGAYEQYF. The full variable domain, its missing parts supplied by reference TRBV2 and TRBJ2-7, is EPEVTQTPSHQVTQMGQEVILRCVPISNHLYFYWYRQILGQKVEFLVSFYNNEISEKSEIFDDQFSVERPDGSNFTLKIRSTKLEDSAMYFCASTSYGAGAYEQYFGPGTRLTVT.

This chain links TRBV5-1 with TRBJ1-1; D not certain. The CDR3 has 14 residues. The V gene lost 1 base and the J gene lost 1 base, with 8 bases spanning the gap. The germline CDR1 and CDR2 sequences are SGHRS and YFSETQ. The CDR3 DNA reads as TGCGCCAGCAGCTTGACCCGAAAGAACACTGAAGCTTTCTTT. This codes for CASSLTRKNTEAFF.

The chain uses TRBV30 and TRBJ2-2; D possibly matches TRBD1 or TRBD2 (5 bases each). The CDR3 runs 13 residues. The V end lost 0 bases, the J end lost 6 bases, and 8 bases lay between the germline ends. The germline CDR1 and CDR2 sequences are GTSNPN and SVGIG (reference sequence). CDR3 sequence: CAWSVVGAGELFF. The CDR3, as DNA: TGTGCCTGGAGTGTAGTGGGGGCCGGGGAGCTGTTTTTT.

This clone was detected only a few times. The rearrangement joins TRBV27 to TRBJ2-7, with TRBD1 matching over 9 bases. This CDR3 has 15 amino acids. From germline, CDR1 is MNHEY and CDR2 SMNVEV (reference sequence). The V gene end was trimmed by 3 bases and the J gene end by 4 bases; junction bases not matched to a gene: 7. The CDR3 region is CASSLMGQGKYEQYF. CDR3 coding DNA: TGTGCCAGCAGTTTGATGGGACAGGGAAAATACGAGCAGTACTTC.

This sequence joins TRBV7-3 and TRBJ2-5; tentative D call: TRBD1 (6 bases). With 4 bases removed from V and 0 bases from J, the gap between germline ends came to 12 bases. The CDR3 totals 15 residues. Germline V lookup: CDR1 SGHTA, CDR2 FQGTGA. In nucleotides, the CDR3 is TGTGCCAGCAGCTGGGCTGGGGGCGACCAAGAGACCCAGTACTTC. Protein product: CASSWAGGDQETQYF.

The genes are TRBV30 and TRBJ2-5, with TRBD2 identical over 12 bases. V was pared by 0 bases and J by 5 bases, with 4 bases of the junction left unmatched. Per germline, CDR1 GTSNPN and CDR2 SVGIG (reference sequence). CDR3 length: 15 residues. The CDR3 protein is CAWSVQTSGRETQYF. CDR3 nucleotides: TGTGCCTGGAGTGTACAAACTAGCGGGAGGGAGACCCAGTACTTC. Variable domain in full (rest from reference TRBV30 and TRBJ2-5): SQTIHQWPATLVQPVGSPLSLECTVEGTSNPNLYWYRQAAGRGLQLLFYSVGIGQISSEVPQNLSASRPQDRQFILSSKKLLLSDSGFYLCAWSVQTSGRETQYFGPGTRLLVL.

V gene TRBV4-1 combines with J gene TRBJ1-5; D ambiguous. The V and J ends lost 4 bases and 7 bases respectively, with 20 bases between them. Germline V gene sequence: CDR1 MGHRA, CDR2 YSYEKL. This CDR3 has 16 amino acids. DNA of the CDR3: TGCGCCAGCAGCCCACTTCCTCCCGCCTTATCCCAGCCCCAGCATTTT. Encoded protein: CASSPLPPALSQPQHF.

The rearrangement links TRBV7-2 to TRBJ1-1, with a tentative D call TRBD1 (6 bases). This CDR3 has 16 residues. CDR1 is SGHTA and CDR2 is FQGNSA in the germline V gene. The V and J ends lost 6 bases and 1 base respectively, with 18 bases between them. The CDR3: CASRIVGAGANTEAFF. The CDR3 nucleotides are TGTGCCAGCAGGATCGTCGGGGCAGGGGCGAACACTGAAGCTTTCTTT.

The chain recombines TRBV29-1 with TRBJ1-1, with 9 bases identical to TRBD1. Losses at the gene ends were 6 bases for V and 4 bases for J; bases not matched to a gene: 6. There are 13 residues in the CDR3. CDR1 SQVTM and CDR2 ANQGSEA come from the germline V gene. This CDR3 is CSVSDRGSTEAFF. CDR3 DNA sequence: TGCAGCGTATCGGACAGGGGATCCACTGAAGCTTTCTTT.

The chain has TRBV11-2 and TRBJ1-1, with 7 bases lining up with TRBD1. The CDR3 spans 13 residues. Looked up from germline, CDR1 is SGHAT and CDR2 is FQNNGV. V shed 3 bases and J 3 bases; nucleotides not matched to a gene: 1. The CDR3 nucleotides read TGTGCCAGCAGCTTCGACAGGGACACTGAAGCTTTCTTT. It specifies CASSFDRDTEAFF. The variable domain in full, with the rest retrieved from reference TRBV11-2 and TRBJ1-1, is EAGVAQSPRYKIIEKRQSVAFWCNPISGHATLYWYQQILGQGPKLLIQFQNNGVVDDSQLPKDRFSAERLKGVDSTLKIQPAKLEDSAVYLCASSFDRDTEAFFGQGTRLTVV.